Presented here are 14 T cell receptor beta chains from one specimen sequenced in a study of blood T cell repertoires in COVID-19. Only in-frame clones appear in the TCRdb table, and some are missing; sequencing was by immunoSEQ multiplex PCR. The sample records roughly 76,000 clones, roughly 74% being singletons. Sequencing was performed on peripheral blood. The receptor source for this set is a human donor in a cohort sampled during active COVID-19.

This clone occurred a few times. This sequence joins TRBV7-2 and TRBJ2-1; the match to TRBD2 covers 7 bases. Germline V lookup: CDR1 SGHTA, CDR2 FQGNSA. The CDR3 runs to 15 residues. After removal of 2 bases from V and 4 bases from J, the junction contained 5 bases not matched to a gene. The CDR3 loop reads CASSLRPLAYNEQFF. The CDR3 DNA reads TGTGCCAGCAGCTTACGGCCACTAGCGTACAATGAGCAGTTCTTC. Filled out from reference TRBV7-2 and TRBJ2-1, the complete variable domain reads GAGVSQSPSNKVTEKGKDVELRCDPISGHTALYWYRQSLGQGLEFLIYFQGNSAPDKSGLPSDRFSAERTGGSVSTLTIQRTQQEDSAVYLCASSLRPLAYNEQFFGPGTRLTVL.

V usage is TRBV5-4 and J usage is TRBJ1-2; TRBD1 might be the D (6 bases). Trimming took off 4 bases at V and 5 bases at J, with 12 bases between the two ends. Germline CDR1 SGHNT, CDR2 YYREEE (reference sequence). This CDR3 has 13 residues. The CDR3 DNA reads as TGTGCCAGCAGCACGGACAGCTTTTATGGCTACACCTTC. Amino acids: CASSTDSFYGYTF. Complete variable domain (other parts from reference TRBV5-4 and TRBJ1-2): ETGVTQSPTHLIKTRGQQVTLRCSSQSGHNTVSWYQQALGQGPQFIFQYYREEENGRGNFPPRFSGLQFPNYSSELNVNALELDDSALYLCASSTDSFYGYTFGSGTRLTVV.

The rearrangement joins TRBV6-5 to TRBJ2-7; D unclear. From germline, CDR1 is MNHEY and CDR2 SVGAGI. V was clipped by 7 bases and J by 2 bases, with 18 bases between them. The CDR3 spans 15 residues. The CDR3 nucleotides are TGTGCCAGCACAACAGCTGGCCAGAGCCCCTACGAGCAGTACTTC. It translates to CASTTAGQSPYEQYF.

The V gene is TRBV20-1, the J gene TRBJ2-2; D is uncertain. V was shortened by 3 bases and J by 1 base, with 6 bases between the two germline ends. CDR1 is DFQATT, CDR2 SNEGSKA, per germline (reference sequence). The CDR3 covers 13 residues. In DNA form, the CDR3 reads TGCAGTGCTAGTTCAGGGAACACCGGGGAGCTGTTTTTT. Its protein product is CSASSGNTGELFF.

This chain joins TRBV5-5 and TRBJ2-1; 13 nucleotides align to TRBD2. CDR1 is SGHKS and CDR2 is YYEKEE in the germline V gene (reference sequence). Trimming took 4 bases from V and 6 from J; bases not matched to a gene: 10. The CDR3 has 17 amino acids. The CDR3 sequence: CASSPWTSGSLLNEQFF. CDR3 in DNA: TGTGCCAGCAGCCCTTGGACTAGCGGGAGTCTTCTCAATGAGCAGTTCTTC.

The rearrangement links TRBV18 to TRBJ1-1, with TRBD1 identical over 7 bases. The CDR3 runs 16 residues. Germline trimming cut 5 bases from V and 0 bases from J; bases unmatched to any gene: 9. Looked up from germline, CDR1 is KGHSH and CDR2 is LQKENI. CDR3 in DNA: TGTGCCAGCTCATCCTTCCCAGGGGGGATGAACACTGAAGCTTTCTTT. It specifies CASSSFPGGMNTEAFF. Supplemented by reference TRBV18 and TRBJ1-1, the full variable domain reads NAGVMQNPRHLVRRRGQEARLRCSPMKGHSHVYWYRQLPEEGLKFMVYLQKENIIDESGMPKERFSAEFPKEGPSILRIQQVVRGDSAAYFCASSSFPGGMNTEAFFGQGTRLTVV.

The chain carries TRBV6-5 and TRBJ2-7; TRBD2 matches 10 bases. This CDR3 is 14 amino acids long. V gave up 5 bases and J gave up 2 bases; unmatched junction bases: 3. Germline V gene sequence: CDR1 MNHEY, CDR2 SVGAGI. As DNA, the CDR3 is TGTGCCAGCAGTCGGACTAGCGGAGCCTACGAGCAGTACTTC. Translating gives CASSRTSGAYEQYF.

This chain connects TRBV5-1 to TRBJ2-7; 8 nucleotides match TRBD2. The germline V gene has CDR1 SGHRS and CDR2 YFSETQ. V dropped 5 bases and J dropped 6; count of bases not matched to a gene: 7. The length of the CDR3 is 13 residues. The CDR3 sequence: CASRTSVGGEQYF. The CDR3 DNA sequence: TGCGCCAGCAGGACTAGCGTCGGTGGCGAGCAGTACTTC.

The J gene is TRBJ1-1, the V gene TRBV10-1; a possible D gene is TRBD1 (5 bases). This CDR3 is built from 13 residues. Germline V lookup: CDR1 WNHNN, CDR2 SYGVQD (reference sequence). V shed 10 bases and J shed 0 bases, with 12 bases lying between them. CDR3 residues: CATFDRVNTEAFF. For the CDR3, the DNA is TGCGCCACCTTCGACAGAGTGAACACTGAAGCTTTCTTT.

The gene calls are TRBV6-2 or TRBV6-3 and TRBJ1-1; D perhaps matches TRBD1 (5 bases). CDR1 is MNHEY and CDR2 is SVGEGT in the germline V gene. V lost 5 bases and J 7 bases, leaving 14 bases between the germline ends. The CDR3 runs 13 residues. The CDR3 reads CASSATWGVEAFF. As DNA, the CDR3 is TGTGCCAGCAGTGCTACCTGGGGGGTTGAAGCTTTCTTT.

The chain joins TRBV6-2 or TRBV6-3 to TRBJ2-1; D not resolved. Trimming shortened V by 0 bases and J by 10 bases, and 16 bases separated the two germline ends. CDR1 MNHEY and CDR2 SVGEGT come from the germline V gene. This CDR3 contains 15 residues. For the CDR3, the DNA is TGTGCCAGCAGTTACTCGATGGGTTGGCGGCTCGAGCAGTTCTTC. Protein: CASSYSMGWRLEQFF.

CDR3 nucleotide sequence: TGTGCCACGGACAGGGGAGGGGGTGAAAAACTGTTTTTT. Protein: CATDRGGGEKLFF. The chain has TRBV15 and TRBJ1-4, with 9 bases matching TRBD1. Unmatched junction bases numbered 6, after V lost 9 bases and J lost 7 bases. The CDR3 has 13 residues. CDR1 is LNHNV, CDR2 YYDKDF, per germline (reference sequence).

The rearrangement links TRBV6-5 to TRBJ2-1, with TRBD1 matching 8 bases. The CDR3 contains 15 residues. With 6 bases clipped from V and 4 bases from J, the junction kept 8 bases outside the gene matches. Germline lookup yields CDR1 MNHEY and CDR2 SVGAGI. For the CDR3, the DNA is TGTGCCAGCAGCCAACGGCAGGGGGCTTACAATGAGCAGTTCTTC. This encodes CASSQRQGAYNEQFF.

The chain carries TRBV21-1 and TRBJ2-7; the table assigns TRBD2, which was not confirmed against the DNA. TRBV21-1 is a listed pseudogene. This CDR3 spans 14 amino acids. The CDR3 loop reads CASSNLAGVIEQYF. The CDR3 DNA is TGTGCCAGCAGCAATCTAGCGGGAGTCATCGAGCAGTACTTC.